The rows below give T cell receptor beta chains drawn from one sample of a study of cytomegalovirus exposure and HLA in healthy donors. The table came from immunoSEQ multiplex PCR; TCRdb's copy has only in-frame clones and leaves some out. The data hold around 160,000 clones, with roughly 76% observed a single time. Sequences were obtained from PBMCs. These receptors all come from a human donor in good health. Both conserved end residues are part of each CDR3. D genes are given only for firm matches. Clone size is stated in some rows and not others, as once, few, many or a class when expanded.

V gene: TRBV5-1; D gene: TRBD1; clone size: few; J gene: TRBJ2-2; CDR3 DNA: TGCGCCAGCAGCTTGGCCGTCCGACAGGGGAAAACCGGGGAGCTGTTTTTT; CDR3 protein: CASSLAVRQGKTGELFF
V gene: TRBV5-1; D gene: TRBD2; clone size: few; J gene: TRBJ2-2; CDR3 DNA: TGCGCCAGCAGCCAGGTCCCTAGCGGGGGAAACACCGGGGAGCTGTTTTTT; CDR3 protein: CASSQVPSGGNTGELFF
V gene: TRBV9; D gene: TRBD2; clone size: NA; J gene: TRBJ2-3; CDR3 DNA: TGTGCCAGCAGCGTAGGGGGAGCGGGGGCCCTCACAGATACGCAGTATTTT; CDR3 protein: CASSVGGAGALTDTQYF
V gene: TRBV27; D gene: NA; clone size: NA; J gene: TRBJ2-3; CDR3 DNA: TGTGCCAGCAGTTTATCCGCCCTAACCCCAATTTCGCGGATTAGCACAGATACGCAGTATTTT; CDR3 protein: CASSLSALTPISRISTDTQYF
V gene: TRBV6-6; D gene: NA; clone size: few; J gene: TRBJ2-7; CDR3 DNA: TGTGCCAGCAGTTACTCTCAGGGGAGCTCCTACGAGCAGTACTTC; CDR3 protein: CASSYSQGSSYEQYF
V gene: TRBV5-1; D gene: NA; clone size: NA; J gene: TRBJ1-1; CDR3 DNA: TGCGCCAGCAGCTTGGCTTCGGGGGGGAACACTGAAGCTTTCTTT; CDR3 protein: CASSLASGGNTEAFF
V gene: TRBV14; D gene: NA; clone size: NA; J gene: TRBJ1-1; CDR3 DNA: TGTGCCAGCAGCCAAGATGGGGCAGGTTGGAACACTGAAGCTTTCTTT; CDR3 protein: CASSQDGAGWNTEAFF
V gene: TRBV6-1; D gene: NA; clone size: NA; J gene: TRBJ2-3; CDR3 DNA: TGTGCCACCCGGGAAGGGATTAGCACAGATACGCAGTATTTT; CDR3 protein: CATREGISTDTQYF
V gene: TRBV4-1; D gene: NA; clone size: few; J gene: TRBJ1-2; CDR3 DNA: TGCGCCAGCAGCCAAGATGAGGCACTCTATGGCTACACCTTC; CDR3 protein: CASSQDEALYGYTF
V gene: TRBV2; D gene: NA; clone size: NA; J gene: TRBJ2-5; CDR3 DNA: TGTGCCAGCAGAGTCGCGTACCAAGAGACCCAGTACTTC; CDR3 protein: CASRVAYQETQYF
V gene: TRBV7-9; D gene: NA; clone size: NA; J gene: TRBJ1-1; CDR3 DNA: TGTGCCAGCAGCTTGGAGTATTTGAACACTGAAGCTTTCTTT; CDR3 protein: CASSLEYLNTEAFF
V gene: TRBV4-2; D gene: TRBD1; clone size: NA; J gene: TRBJ1-2; CDR3 DNA: TGTGCCAGCAGCCGAGACAGGGATGAGACTAACTATGGCTACACCTTC; CDR3 protein: CASSRDRDETNYGYTF
V gene: TRBV5-4; D gene: NA; clone size: NA; J gene: TRBJ2-3; CDR3 DNA: TGTGCCAGCAGCGTCAGGGGTGCCCCCACAGATACGCAGTATTTT; CDR3 protein: CASSVRGAPTDTQYF
V gene: TRBV6-4; D gene: NA; clone size: NA; J gene: TRBJ2-2; CDR3 DNA: TGTGCCAGCAGTGATCAGCCGGGGGCCGGGGAGCTGTTTTTT; CDR3 protein: CASSDQPGAGELFF
V gene: TRBV2; D gene: TRBD2; clone size: NA; J gene: TRBJ2-5; CDR3 DNA: TGTGCCACGGCGGGGGGGCTAGAAATAGAGACCCAGTACTTC; CDR3 protein: CATAGGLEIETQYF
V gene: TRBV6-5; D gene: TRBD1; clone size: NA; J gene: TRBJ2-7; CDR3 DNA: TGTGCCAGCAGTAGGGACAGGGGCTCCTACGAGCAGTACTTC; CDR3 protein: CASSRDRGSYEQYF
V gene: TRBV5-1; D gene: NA; clone size: NA; J gene: TRBJ1-4; CDR3 DNA: TGCGCCAGCAGCTCGGCGGGGGCTCCTAATGAAAAACTGTTTTTT; CDR3 protein: CASSSAGAPNEKLFF
V gene: TRBV7-2; D gene: TRBD2; clone size: NA; J gene: TRBJ2-3; CDR3 DNA: TGTGCCAGCAGCCACCCGGGGACTAGCGAGACAGATACGCAGTATTTT; CDR3 protein: CASSHPGTSETDTQYF
V gene: TRBV7-9; D gene: TRBD1; clone size: NA; J gene: TRBJ1-3; CDR3 DNA: TGTGCCAGCAGCTCCCAGGCCCTTACGACAGGGTCTGGAAACACCATATATTTT; CDR3 protein: CASSSQALTTGSGNTIYF
V gene: TRBV4-2; D gene: NA; clone size: few; J gene: TRBJ1-3; CDR3 DNA: TGTGCCAGCAGCCAAGGAGAGATACCAGGAAACACCATATATTTT; CDR3 protein: CASSQGEIPGNTIYF
V gene: TRBV15; D gene: NA; clone size: NA; J gene: TRBJ1-4; CDR3 DNA: TGTGCCACCAGCAGTGTCCGACAGAATAATGAAAAACTGTTTTTT; CDR3 protein: CATSSVRQNNEKLFF
V gene: TRBV19; D gene: NA; clone size: NA; J gene: TRBJ2-7; CDR3 DNA: TGTGCCAGTAGTATCTGGGGCGGCTCCTACGAGCAGTACTTC; CDR3 protein: CASSIWGGSYEQYF
V gene: TRBV7-2; D gene: NA; clone size: few; J gene: TRBJ1-5; CDR3 DNA: TGTGCCAGCAGTTCCTCAACAGTAGCGAATCAGCCCCAGCATTTT; CDR3 protein: CASSSSTVANQPQHF
V gene: TRBV29-1; D gene: TRBD1; clone size: NA; J gene: TRBJ1-5; CDR3 DNA: TGCAGCGTTAGGGGGACAGACAGCAATCAGCCCCAGCATTTT; CDR3 protein: CSVRGTDSNQPQHF
V gene: TRBV10-2; D gene: TRBD1; clone size: few; J gene: TRBJ2-5; CDR3 DNA: TGCGCCAGCACCCGACAGGGCGCGGAGACCCAGTACTTC; CDR3 protein: CASTRQGAETQYF
V gene: TRBV7-2; D gene: NA; clone size: once; J gene: TRBJ2-5; CDR3 DNA: TGTGCCAGCAGCTTAGGAGGTTACTATCAAGAGACCCAGTACTTC; CDR3 protein: CASSLGGYYQETQYF
V gene: TRBV14; D gene: NA; clone size: once; J gene: TRBJ2-1; CDR3 DNA: TGTGCCAGCAGTACTACAACGTACAATGAGCAGTTCTTC; CDR3 protein: CASSTTTYNEQFF
V gene: TRBV5-1; D gene: TRBD2; clone size: NA; J gene: TRBJ2-5; CDR3 DNA: TGCGCCAGCAGCTCCCAGAGCGGGGGGGCCCGAGAGACCCAGTACTTC; CDR3 protein: CASSSQSGGARETQYF
V gene: TRBV2; D gene: TRBD2; clone size: NA; J gene: TRBJ2-1; CDR3 DNA: TGTGCCCGGGGGGGAGGCAATGAGCAGTTCTTC; CDR3 protein: CARGGGNEQFF
V gene: TRBV9; D gene: NA; clone size: NA; J gene: TRBJ1-1; CDR3 DNA: TGTGCCAGCAGCGTAGACGGGGATACGAACACTGAAGCTTTCTTT; CDR3 protein: CASSVDGDTNTEAFF
V gene: TRBV5-6; D gene: TRBD2; clone size: few; J gene: TRBJ2-3; CDR3 DNA: TGTGCCAGCAGCTTGGCCACTAGCGGGGCCTTGGGGACAGATACGCAGTATTTT; CDR3 protein: CASSLATSGALGTDTQYF
V gene: TRBV9; D gene: TRBD1; clone size: NA; J gene: TRBJ2-3; CDR3 DNA: TGTGCCAGCAGCGCTTGGACAGGTGGCACAGATACGCAGTATTTT; CDR3 protein: CASSAWTGGTDTQYF
V gene: TRBV4-3; D gene: NA; clone size: NA; J gene: TRBJ2-1; CDR3 DNA: TGCGCCAGCAGCCAAGTTTCACAGAACTTATACAATGAGCAGTTCTTC; CDR3 protein: CASSQVSQNLYNEQFF
V gene: TRBV6-1; D gene: NA; clone size: once; J gene: TRBJ1-1; CDR3 DNA: TGTGCCAGCAGTGAATGGGGCGGGAACACTGAAGCTTTCTTT; CDR3 protein: CASSEWGGNTEAFF
V gene: TRBV4-3; D gene: NA; clone size: NA; J gene: TRBJ2-3; CDR3 DNA: TGCGCCAGCAGCCAAGACGGGGCAGGGGTGTTCACAGATACGCAGTATTTT; CDR3 protein: CASSQDGAGVFTDTQYF
V gene: TRBV15; D gene: NA; clone size: once; J gene: TRBJ2-3; CDR3 DNA: TGTGCCACCAGCGGCGAGCGGGCGGTTAGCCATACGCAGTATTTT; CDR3 protein: CATSGERAVSHTQYF
V gene: TRBV13; D gene: TRBD1; clone size: once; J gene: TRBJ2-7; CDR3 DNA: TGTGCCAGCAGCCAGGGACAGGGTATCTACGAGCAGTACTTC; CDR3 protein: CASSQGQGIYEQYF
V gene: TRBV5-4; D gene: TRBD2; clone size: NA; J gene: TRBJ2-5; CDR3 DNA: TGTGCCAGCAGCTGGGGGACTACCCGTCTGGGGGAGACCCAGTACTTC; CDR3 protein: CASSWGTTRLGETQYF
V gene: TRBV2; D gene: NA; clone size: NA; J gene: TRBJ1-2; CDR3 DNA: TGTGCCAGCAGTGAATGGAGGGGAGGCTACACCTTC; CDR3 protein: CASSEWRGGYTF
V gene: TRBV27; D gene: TRBD1; clone size: NA; J gene: TRBJ1-6; CDR3 DNA: TGTGCCAGCAGTCCGGGACAGGCCCTGGGACCCCTCCACTTT; CDR3 protein: CASSPGQALGPLHF
V gene: TRBV5-1; D gene: TRBD1; clone size: NA; J gene: TRBJ2-5; CDR3 DNA: TGCGCCAGCAGCTGGGGGACAGAAGAGACGGCCCAGTACTTC; CDR3 protein: CASSWGTEETAQYF
V gene: TRBV6-5; D gene: NA; clone size: NA; J gene: TRBJ1-2; CDR3 DNA: TGTGCCAGCAGGGAACAGGGTATCGACTATGGCTACACCTTC; CDR3 protein: CASREQGIDYGYTF
V gene: TRBV4-1; D gene: NA; clone size: NA; J gene: TRBJ2-3; CDR3 DNA: TGCGCCAGCAGCCAAGAAGGTCTAGCCGCAGATACGCAGTATTTT; CDR3 protein: CASSQEGLAADTQYF
V gene: TRBV7-8; D gene: TRBD2; clone size: NA; J gene: TRBJ2-1; CDR3 DNA: TGTGCCAGCAGCGTCGGGGGGGCTTTTGAGCAGTTCTTC; CDR3 protein: CASSVGGAFEQFF
V gene: TRBV5-1; D gene: NA; clone size: NA; J gene: TRBJ1-1; CDR3 DNA: TGCGCCAGCAGCTTGCAGGAGAACACTGAAGCTTTCTTT; CDR3 protein: CASSLQENTEAFF
V gene: TRBV11-3; D gene: TRBD2; clone size: NA; J gene: TRBJ2-3; CDR3 DNA: TGTGCCAGCACCCCAGGGCGGGGGATGGCAGATACGCAGTATTTT; CDR3 protein: CASTPGRGMADTQYF
V gene: TRBV28; D gene: NA; clone size: once; J gene: TRBJ1-4; CDR3 DNA: TGTGCCAGCAGTCGACTCGGGGCGGGGGACAATGAAAAACTGTTTTTT; CDR3 protein: CASSRLGAGDNEKLFF
V gene: TRBV28; D gene: TRBD1; clone size: few; J gene: TRBJ1-2; CDR3 DNA: TGTGCCAGCAGTGGGGAAGGACAGGTTTTAGGAGGCTACACCTTC; CDR3 protein: CASSGEGQVLGGYTF
V gene: TRBV5-6; D gene: TRBD1; clone size: few; J gene: TRBJ2-7; CDR3 DNA: TGTGCCAGCAGCTTTGCGGGCCAGGGGGTCTGGGAGCAGTACTTC; CDR3 protein: CASSFAGQGVWEQYF
V gene: TRBV5-4; D gene: NA; clone size: NA; J gene: TRBJ2-5; CDR3 DNA: TGTGCCAGCAGCTGGTACTACGGGACTCAACAAGAGACCCAGTACTTC; CDR3 protein: CASSWYYGTQQETQYF
V gene: TRBV2; D gene: TRBD2; clone size: NA; J gene: TRBJ2-7; CDR3 DNA: TGTGCCAGCAGTCGGGGGGGCGCTAGTTACGAGCAGTACTTC; CDR3 protein: CASSRGGASYEQYF
V gene: TRBV10-3; D gene: NA; clone size: NA; J gene: TRBJ2-2; CDR3 DNA: TGTGCCATCAGTAGCGCTATGGCGGGGGCCATAAACACCGGGGAGCTGTTTTTT; CDR3 protein: CAISSAMAGAINTGELFF
V gene: TRBV5-1; D gene: NA; clone size: few; J gene: TRBJ2-3; CDR3 DNA: TGCGCCAGCAGCTTGGGGGGCGCAAGCACAGATACGCAGTATTTT; CDR3 protein: CASSLGGASTDTQYF
V gene: TRBV6-1; D gene: TRBD1; clone size: NA; J gene: TRBJ1-2; CDR3 DNA: TGTGCCAGCAGCCCCGGACAGGGGGCTAATTATGGCTACACCTTC; CDR3 protein: CASSPGQGANYGYTF
V gene: TRBV7-2; D gene: TRBD2; clone size: NA; J gene: TRBJ2-1; CDR3 DNA: TGTGCCAGCAGCAGAAAGTCGGGGACTACCAATGAGCAGTTCTTC; CDR3 protein: CASSRKSGTTNEQFF
V gene: TRBV19; D gene: NA; clone size: NA; J gene: TRBJ2-1; CDR3 DNA: TGTGCCAGTAGCGGACCGGGACAAGATTACAATGAGCAGTTCTTC; CDR3 protein: CASSGPGQDYNEQFF
V gene: TRBV19; D gene: TRBD2; clone size: NA; J gene: TRBJ2-7; CDR3 DNA: TGTACCAGTAGTATGGATACCGGGACTACCTCCTACGAGCAGTACTTC; CDR3 protein: CTSSMDTGTTSYEQYF